The 21 T cell receptor beta chains below were found in one sample sequenced in a study of T cells in localized non-small cell lung cancer. Sequencing was performed with immunoSEQ multiplex PCR; in TCRdb, only in-frame clones are kept and a portion is missing. The profile shows some 13,000 clones, about 82% of them singletons. Sequences were derived from peripheral blood, sampled before any cancer treatment. The origin of the receptors is a male donor aged 60 or over with stage III lung adenocarcinoma.

The chain uses TRBV6-5 and TRBJ1-1; D uncertain. There are 13 residues in the CDR3. Trimming removed 2 bases at V and 4 bases at J, with 8 bases between. Germline CDR1 and CDR2: MNHEY and SVGAGI. CDR3 coding DNA: TGTGCCAGCAGTTACGGGGAGGCCACTGAAGCTTTCTTT. Translated: CASSYGEATEAFF.

The chain links TRBV6-5 to TRBJ1-4; no clear D gene. The CDR3 is made up of 12 amino acids. The V gene lost 5 bases and the J gene lost 8 bases, with 9 bases spanning the gap. CDR1 is MNHEY and CDR2 is SVGAGI in the germline V gene. CDR3 sequence (DNA): TGTGCCAGCAGTCGGGGAGGAGAAAAACTGTTTTTT. Amino acids: CASSRGGEKLFF.

This chain connects TRBV9 to TRBJ2-5; 10 bases match TRBD2. The CDR3 runs 17 residues. Germline V gene sequence: CDR1 SGDLS, CDR2 YYNGEE. J lost 5 bases, V lost 1 base, and 11 bases had no gene match. CDR3 sequence: CASSVLAGANLWETQYF. CDR3 DNA: TGTGCCAGCAGCGTACTAGCGGGAGCGAATCTTTGGGAGACCCAGTACTTC.

J is TRBJ2-7 and V is TRBV6-6; tentatively, D is TRBD1 or TRBD2 (5 bases each). Germline V gene data show CDR1 as MNHNY and CDR2 as SVGAGI (reference sequence). The CDR3 runs to 14 residues. V shed 5 bases and J shed 3 bases, with 14 bases lying between them. The CDR3 sequence: CASSTERDLYEQYF. DNA for the CDR3: TGTGCCAGCAGTACCGAAAGGGACCTCTACGAGCAGTACTTC.

The chain couples TRBV9 to TRBJ1-4; D is unresolved. Germline V CDR1 and CDR2: SGDLS, YYNGEE. V was pared by 4 bases and J by 5 bases, with 18 bases between. This CDR3 is built from 16 residues. CDR3 sequence: CASSQRPRVSNEKLFF. CDR3 nucleotide sequence: TGTGCCAGCAGCCAACGCCCTAGGGTTTCGAATGAAAAACTGTTTTTT.

The chain carries TRBV30 and TRBJ1-6; D is possibly TRBD1 (6 bases). Trimming took off 6 bases at V and 0 bases at J, with 9 bases between the two ends. This CDR3 contains 14 residues. Per the germline V gene, CDR1 is GTSNPN and CDR2 is SVGIG (reference sequence). The CDR3 loop is CACDRSSYNSPLHF. CDR3 in DNA: TGTGCCTGTGACAGGAGCTCCTATAATTCACCCCTCCACTTT.

This chain connects TRBV6-1 to TRBJ2-7; D is unresolved. Between the trimmed V and J ends, which lost 0 bases and 5 bases, there was a span of 11 bases. This CDR3 has 14 residues. Looked up from germline, CDR1 is MNHNS and CDR2 is SASEGT. The CDR3 loop reads CASSEASLFDEQYF. The DNA for the CDR3 is TGTGCCAGCAGTGAAGCGTCCCTCTTCGACGAGCAGTACTTC.

This chain uses TRBV6-4 with TRBJ2-6; 7 positions agree with TRBD1. The CDR3 consists of 16 residues. The trim removed 4 bases at V and 1 base at J, leaving 4 bases unmatched. Per the germline V gene, CDR1 is MRHNA and CDR2 is SNTAGT. CDR3: CASSAQGRSGANVLTF. The CDR3 DNA reads as TGTGCCAGCAGTGCACAGGGGAGATCTGGGGCCAACGTCCTGACTTTC.

The chain uses TRBV30 and TRBJ2-7; a weak D match, TRBD1 (7 bases). The CDR3 has 13 amino acids. CDR1 and CDR2 from the germline V gene are GTSNPN and SVGIG (reference sequence). Between the trimmed V and J ends, which lost 8 bases and 3 bases, there was a span of 17 bases. The CDR3 spells CARSRGDGYEQYF. In nucleotides, the CDR3 is TGTGCCCGAAGCAGGGGGGATGGCTACGAGCAGTACTTC.

V usage is TRBV6-1 and J usage is TRBJ2-7; D is ambiguous. There are 11 residues in the CDR3. The germline V and J ends were trimmed by 6 bases and 4 bases, with 7 bases remaining between them. Germline assignment: CDR1 MNHNS and CDR2 SASEGT. CDR3 protein: CASSPSYEQYF. The CDR3 DNA is TGTGCCAGCAGCCCGTCTTACGAGCAGTACTTC.

The chain links TRBV5-1 to TRBJ2-1, with TRBD2 matching 8 bases. Germline lookup yields CDR1 SGHRS and CDR2 YFSETQ. The CDR3 spans 14 residues. Germline trimming cut 2 bases from V and 7 bases from J; bases unmatched to any gene: 5. CDR3 loop: CASSLGGGRNEQFF. The CDR3 DNA reads as TGCGCCAGCAGCTTAGGCGGGGGGAGAAATGAGCAGTTCTTC.

Notes on this clone: Other DNA sequences in this specimen translate into the identical CDR3. The chain has TRBV7-9 and TRBJ1-2; 11 bases fit TRBD1. This CDR3 comprises 15 residues. In germline, CDR1 is SEHNR, CDR2 FQNEAQ (reference sequence). J was trimmed by 6 bases and V by 5 bases; bases with no gene match: 8. As DNA, the CDR3 is TGTGCCAGCAGCAGGGGACAGGGGGTTAGGAATGGCTACACCTTC. Translated: CASSRGQGVRNGYTF.

The chain couples TRBV6-6 to TRBJ2-4; D is undetermined. Germline V gene lookup returns CDR1 MNHNY and CDR2 SVGAGI (reference sequence). The CDR3 covers 11 residues. Trimming pared 4 bases from V and 9 bases from J, leaving 7 bases between. The CDR3 loop is CASSSEVIQYF. For the CDR3, the DNA is TGTGCCAGCAGTTCAGAGGTCATTCAGTACTTC.

This clone was observed a few times. The chain couples TRBV7-2 to TRBJ2-3; TRBD2 agrees at 9 bases. The CDR3 is 14 amino acids. Germline values: CDR1 SGHTA, CDR2 FQGNSA. V shed 11 bases, J shed 5 bases, and the junction held 11 bases outside the gene matches. CDR3 in DNA: TGTGCCGCCTCCCTAGCGGGACGGGGAGATACGCAGTATTTT. It yields the protein CAASLAGRGDTQYF.

This clone was observed once. V usage is TRBV4-1 and J usage is TRBJ2-1; 9 bases align to TRBD2. Germline values: CDR1 MGHRA, CDR2 YSYEKL. This CDR3 region has 16 residues. V lost 4 bases to trimming and J lost 15 bases; unmatched junction nucleotides: 19. The CDR3 protein is CASSPFDSRLAGPPFF. The CDR3 region has the DNA TGCGCCAGCAGCCCCTTTGACTCCCGGCTAGCGGGACCCCCGTTCTTC.

Relative to its sample, this clone is large. The chain carries TRBV7-8 and TRBJ1-2; unclear D gene. This CDR3 has 12 residues. The germline V gene encodes CDR1 SGHVS and CDR2 FQNEAQ. V gave up 11 bases and J gave up 2 bases, with 12 bases separating them. The CDR3 bases are TGTGCCGGGCTAAATGGGAACTATGGCTACACCTTC. It yields the protein CAGLNGNYGYTF.

The V gene is TRBV29-1, the J gene TRBJ2-1; the match to TRBD2 covers 9 bases. V lost 7 bases to trimming and J lost 8 bases; unmatched junction nucleotides: 9. This CDR3 spans 13 amino acids. Germline CDR1 reads SQVTM; CDR2 reads ANQGSEA. DNA of the CDR3: TGCAGCGGGCGGGAGGGGTATTTCGATGAGCAGTTCTTC. This codes for CSGREGYFDEQFF.

The chain employs TRBV30 and TRBJ1-2; TRBD1 might be the D (6 bases). The germline V and J ends were trimmed by 0 bases and 8 bases, with 10 bases remaining between them. Germline loops: CDR1 GTSNPN, CDR2 SVGIG (reference sequence). The CDR3 covers 12 residues. The CDR3 DNA sequence: TGTGCCTGGAGTGTAAGGGACACAGGCTACACCTTC. Translation gives CAWSVRDTGYTF. The full variable domain, rest sourced from reference TRBV30 and TRBJ1-2, is SQTIHQWPATLVQPVGSPLSLECTVEGTSNPNLYWYRQAAGRGLQLLFYSVGIGQISSEVPQNLSASRPQDRQFILSSKKLLLSDSGFYLCAWSVRDTGYTFGSGTRLTVV.

This chain links TRBV5-4 with TRBJ2-3, with unresolved D. The V gene's germline CDR1 is SGHNT and CDR2 YYREEE (reference sequence). Deletions cut 3 bases from V and 1 base from J, with 12 bases between. The CDR3 loop spans 15 amino acids. CDR3 bases: TGTGCCAGCAGCTATGCCTATGCAGGCACAGATACGCAGTATTTT. It translates to CASSYAYAGTDTQYF. Drawing the rest from reference TRBV5-4 and TRBJ2-3, the complete variable domain is ETGVTQSPTHLIKTRGQQVTLRCSSQSGHNTVSWYQQALGQGPQFIFQYYREEENGRGNFPPRFSGLQFPNYSSELNVNALELDDSALYLCASSYAYAGTDTQYFGPGTRLTVL.

V is TRBV6-4 and J is TRBJ1-1, with a tentative D call TRBD1 (5 bases). CDR1 and CDR2 (germline): MRHNA, SNTAGT. The CDR3 spans 13 residues. Trimming pared 4 bases from V and 3 bases from J, leaving 9 bases between. DNA of the CDR3: TGTGCCAGCAGTGTAGGGGCGGACACTGAAGCTTTCTTT. It translates to CASSVGADTEAFF.

This chain uses TRBV6-5 with TRBJ1-1, with unresolved D. Trimming removed 2 bases at V and 1 base at J, with 5 bases between. In germline, CDR1 is MNHEY, CDR2 SVGAGI. This CDR3 is built from 13 residues. CDR3 in DNA: TGTGCCAGCAGTTACGGGCAGAACACTGAAGCTTTCTTT. Residues: CASSYGQNTEAFF.